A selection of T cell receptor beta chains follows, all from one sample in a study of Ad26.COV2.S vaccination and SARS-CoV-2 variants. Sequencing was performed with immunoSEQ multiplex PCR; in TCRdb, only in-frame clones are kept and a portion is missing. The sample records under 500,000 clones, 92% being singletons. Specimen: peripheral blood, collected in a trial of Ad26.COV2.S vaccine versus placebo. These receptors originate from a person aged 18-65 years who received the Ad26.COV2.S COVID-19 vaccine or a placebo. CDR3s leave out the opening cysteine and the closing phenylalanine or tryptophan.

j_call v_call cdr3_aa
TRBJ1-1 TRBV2 ASSVNGRMNTEAF
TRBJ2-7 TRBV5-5 ASSSSPSREQY
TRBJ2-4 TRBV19 ASSPGQGNGLAKNIQY
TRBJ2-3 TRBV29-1 SVGQLVGDTQY
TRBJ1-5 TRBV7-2 ASSWAGQGGNQPQH
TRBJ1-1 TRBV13 ASSSAGTGGARVEAF
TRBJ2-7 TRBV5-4 ASSPQGNAYEQY
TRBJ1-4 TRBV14 ASPLVWVTNEKLF
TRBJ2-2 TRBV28 ASSLTNTGELF
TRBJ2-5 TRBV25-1 ASSEAILGRGETQY
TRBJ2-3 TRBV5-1 ASSLRPGDTQY
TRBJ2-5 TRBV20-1 SASEPGQGLGETQY
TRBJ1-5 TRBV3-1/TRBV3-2 ASSQSGTGWNQPQH
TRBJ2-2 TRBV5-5 ASSRGTNTGELF